These 15 T cell receptor beta chains were all obtained from the same sample, sequenced in a study of blood T cell repertoires in COVID-19. TCRdb's copy holds only in-frame clones and misses some; the assay was immunoSEQ multiplex PCR. The table shows around 280,000 clones, with around 92% occurring only once. Sequencing was carried out using peripheral blood. The receptors stem from a woman in her thirties with COVID-19, enrolled during active disease.

The chain is built from TRBV6-6 and TRBJ1-1; 7 nucleotides agree with TRBD1. Germline V lookup: CDR1 MNHNY, CDR2 SVGAGI (reference sequence). Losses at the gene ends were 5 bases for V and 11 bases for J; bases not matched to a gene: 14. This CDR3 has 14 residues. The CDR3: CASSPGQASQTAFF. The CDR3 region has the DNA TGTGCCAGCAGTCCTGGACAGGCGTCCCAGACGGCTTTCTTT.

The rearrangement links TRBV19 to TRBJ1-6; D is possibly TRBD1 (5 bases). Germline lookup yields CDR1 LNHDA and CDR2 SQIVND (reference sequence). The CDR3 sequence is 15 residues long. Trimming removed 5 bases at V and 0 bases at J, with 8 bases between. CDR3 loop: CASSFRDSYNSPLHF. CDR3 nucleotides: TGTGCCAGTAGTTTCAGGGACTCCTATAATTCACCCCTCCACTTT.

The chain carries TRBV5-4 and TRBJ2-1; tentative D call: TRBD1 (6 bases). This CDR3 comprises 13 residues. Germline values: CDR1 SGHNT, CDR2 YYREEE (reference sequence). Trimming took off 4 bases at V and 5 bases at J, with 10 bases between the two ends. The CDR3: CASSPDRDNEQFF. The CDR3 nucleotides read TGTGCCAGCAGCCCGGACAGAGACAATGAGCAGTTCTTC.

The chain has TRBV6-5 and TRBJ1-1, with D unclear. The V and J ends lost 2 bases and 3 bases respectively, with 10 bases between them. CDR1 is MNHEY, CDR2 SVGAGI, per germline. The CDR3 length is 14 residues. DNA for the CDR3: TGTGCCAGCAGTTACAGAGGGAAGGACACTGAAGCTTTCTTT. This gives the protein CASSYRGKDTEAFF.

The chain employs TRBV5-1 and TRBJ2-1; TRBD2 aligns across 8 bases. V was pared by 0 bases and J by 9 bases, with 5 bases of the junction left unmatched. The germline CDR1 and CDR2 sequences are SGHRS and YFSETQ. The CDR3 totals 14 residues. The CDR3 sequence: CASSLGGLAVEQFF. CDR3 DNA sequence: TGCGCCAGCAGCTTGGGCGGACTAGCAGTTGAGCAGTTCTTC.

The gene calls are TRBV18 and TRBJ2-2; the match to TRBD2 covers 14 bases. The CDR3 is 20 residues long. With V trimmed by 3 bases and J by 0 bases, 9 bases remained unmatched. Germline CDR1 reads KGHSH; CDR2 reads LQKENI. The CDR3 spells CASSPLPGLAGASNTGELFF. The CDR3 DNA is TGTGCCAGCTCACCGCTACCGGGACTAGCGGGGGCTTCGAACACCGGGGAGCTGTTTTTT.

The J gene is TRBJ2-3, the V gene TRBV18; D might be TRBD2 (6 bases). The germline CDR1 and CDR2 sequences are KGHSH and LQKENI. V lost 3 bases and J 4 bases, leaving 17 bases between the germline ends. The CDR3 runs to 16 residues. CDR3 bases: TGTGCCAGCTCACCCAGGGACTTCCATCACTCAGATACGCAGTATTTT. This sequence encodes CASSPRDFHHSDTQYF. The variable domain in full, with the rest retrieved from reference TRBV18 and TRBJ2-3, is NAGVMQNPRHLVRRRGQEARLRCSPMKGHSHVYWYRQLPEEGLKFMVYLQKENIIDESGMPKERFSAEFPKEGPSILRIQQVVRGDSAAYFCASSPRDFHHSDTQYFGPGTRLTVL.

This clone was detected only once. The V and J genes are TRBV27 and TRBJ1-2, with unresolved D. From germline, CDR1 is MNHEY and CDR2 SMNVEV (reference sequence). This CDR3 has 13 residues. Between the trimmed V and J ends, which lost 3 bases and 3 bases, there was a span of 8 bases. CDR3 sequence: CASSFGDDYGYTF. CDR3 sequence (DNA): TGTGCCAGCAGTTTCGGAGACGACTATGGCTACACCTTC.

This sequence joins TRBV18 and TRBJ2-1; the match to TRBD1 covers 9 bases. CDR1 is KGHSH and CDR2 is LQKENI in the germline V gene. Trimming at V came to 6 bases and at J to 6 bases, leaving 9 bases not matched to a gene. CDR3 length equals 15 residues. For the CDR3, the DNA is TGTGCCAGCTCCCAAACAGGGGGCGCGATCAATGAGCAGTTCTTC. Its translation: CASSQTGGAINEQFF. The entire variable domain, with the rest obtained from reference TRBV18 and TRBJ2-1, is as follows: NAGVMQNPRHLVRRRGQEARLRCSPMKGHSHVYWYRQLPEEGLKFMVYLQKENIIDESGMPKERFSAEFPKEGPSILRIQQVVRGDSAAYFCASSQTGGAINEQFFGPGTRLTVL.

The rearrangement links TRBV29-1 to TRBJ2-1; D possibly corresponds to TRBD1 (6 bases). Per germline, CDR1 SQVTM and CDR2 ANQGSEA. Trimming removed 2 bases at V and 6 bases at J, with 17 bases between. The CDR3 totals 15 residues. The CDR3 region has the DNA TGCAGCGTTGAAAAGGGGGTGGGGACCTCCAATGAGCAGTTCTTC. As protein: CSVEKGVGTSNEQFF.

This clone came up once. V usage is TRBV7-2 and J usage is TRBJ1-2; TRBD1 matches at 7 bases. Germline V gene sequence: CDR1 SGHTA, CDR2 FQGNSA. J lost 4 bases, V lost 4 bases, and 15 bases had no gene match. The length of the CDR3 is 17 residues. Written as DNA, the CDR3 is TGTGCCAGCAGCTCCAACCTAAGACAGGGAACTATCTATGGCTACACCTTC. Its translation: CASSSNLRQGTIYGYTF.

V gene TRBV28 combines with J gene TRBJ2-7; D call uncertain. CDR1 and CDR2 (germline): MDHEN, SYDVKM. The CDR3 runs to 11 residues. Trimming left V 6 bases short and J 5 bases short, with 8 bases between. CDR3 loop: CASREAHEQYF. The CDR3 bases are TGTGCCAGCAGAGAGGCCCACGAGCAGTACTTC.

CDR3: CSVVPVTGELFF. The CDR3 coding sequence is TGCAGCGTTGTTCCAGTCACCGGGGAGCTGTTTTTT. This rearrangement joins TRBV29-1 to TRBJ2-2; D uncertain. Germline V CDR1 and CDR2: SQVTM, ANQGSEA. This CDR3 is built from 12 residues. Trimming took 4 bases from V and 4 from J, leaving 7 bases between them.

In this sample, this clone turned up once. The gene calls are TRBV2 and TRBJ2-3; D perhaps matches TRBD2 (5 bases). V lost 5 bases to trimming and J lost 1 base, with 13 bases between them. The CDR3 spans 15 residues. Germline V gene sequence: CDR1 SNHLY, CDR2 FYNNEI. The CDR3 DNA sequence: TGTGCCAGCAGTCAGGAGAGGACTGGCACAGATACGCAGTATTTT. Translating it yields CASSQERTGTDTQYF. Combining the CDR3 with reference TRBV2 and TRBJ2-3 gives the whole variable domain EPEVTQTPSHQVTQMGQEVILRCVPISNHLYFYWYRQILGQKVEFLVSFYNNEISEKSEIFDDQFSVERPDGSNFTLKIRSTKLEDSAMYFCASSQERTGTDTQYFGPGTRLTVL.

The genes are TRBV27 and TRBJ2-3, with D possibly matching TRBD2 (6 bases). The V gene lost 3 bases and the J gene lost 3 bases, with 16 bases spanning the gap. The length of the CDR3 is 16 residues. CDR1 is MNHEY, CDR2 SMNVEV, per germline (reference sequence). CDR3 amino acids: CASSLVGLASTDTQYF. Here the CDR3 DNA reads TGTGCCAGCAGTTTGGTAGGTCTAGCGTCAACAGATACGCAGTATTTT.